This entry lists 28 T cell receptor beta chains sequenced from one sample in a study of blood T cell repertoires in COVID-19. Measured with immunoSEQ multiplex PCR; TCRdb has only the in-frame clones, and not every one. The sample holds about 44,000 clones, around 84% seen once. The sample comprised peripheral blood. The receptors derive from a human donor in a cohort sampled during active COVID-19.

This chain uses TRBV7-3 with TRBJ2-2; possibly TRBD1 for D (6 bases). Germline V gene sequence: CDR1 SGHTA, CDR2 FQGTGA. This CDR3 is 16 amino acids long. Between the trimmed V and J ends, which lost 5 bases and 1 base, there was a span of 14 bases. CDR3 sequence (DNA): TGTGCCAGCAGCCCCAACCCGACAGGGAACACCGGGGAGCTGTTTTTT. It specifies CASSPNPTGNTGELFF.

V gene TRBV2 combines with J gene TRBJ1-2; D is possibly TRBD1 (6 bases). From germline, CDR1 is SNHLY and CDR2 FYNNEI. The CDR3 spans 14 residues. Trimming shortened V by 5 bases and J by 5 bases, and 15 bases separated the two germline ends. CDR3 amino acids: CASSIQGLIYGYTF. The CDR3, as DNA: TGTGCCAGCAGTATACAGGGCTTAATTTATGGCTACACCTTC.

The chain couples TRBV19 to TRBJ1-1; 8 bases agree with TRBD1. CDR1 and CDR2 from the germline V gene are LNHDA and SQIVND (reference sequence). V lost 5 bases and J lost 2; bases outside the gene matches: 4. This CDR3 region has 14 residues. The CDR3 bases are TGTGCCAGTAGTGTCGACAGGGGTAACACTGAAGCTTTCTTT. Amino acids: CASSVDRGNTEAFF.

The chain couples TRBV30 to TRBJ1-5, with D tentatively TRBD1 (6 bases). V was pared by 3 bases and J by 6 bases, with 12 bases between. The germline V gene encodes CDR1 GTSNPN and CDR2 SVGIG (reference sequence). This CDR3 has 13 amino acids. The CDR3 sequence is CAWSGVQGQPQHF. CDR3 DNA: TGTGCCTGGAGCGGGGTACAGGGTCAGCCCCAGCATTTT.

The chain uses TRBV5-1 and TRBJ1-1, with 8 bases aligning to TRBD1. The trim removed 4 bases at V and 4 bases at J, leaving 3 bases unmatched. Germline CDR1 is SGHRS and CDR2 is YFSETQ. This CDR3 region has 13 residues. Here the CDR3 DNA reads TGCGCCAGCAGCCCGGACAGGGCCACTGAAGCTTTCTTT. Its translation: CASSPDRATEAFF.

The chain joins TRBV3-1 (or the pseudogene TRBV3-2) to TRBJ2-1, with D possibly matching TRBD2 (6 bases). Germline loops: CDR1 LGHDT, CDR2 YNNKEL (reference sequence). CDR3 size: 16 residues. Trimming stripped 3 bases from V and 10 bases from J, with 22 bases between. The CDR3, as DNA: TGTGCCAGCAGCCAGGGAGGCCGGGGCCGCTTAGACGAGCAGTTCTTC. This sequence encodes CASSQGGRGRLDEQFF.

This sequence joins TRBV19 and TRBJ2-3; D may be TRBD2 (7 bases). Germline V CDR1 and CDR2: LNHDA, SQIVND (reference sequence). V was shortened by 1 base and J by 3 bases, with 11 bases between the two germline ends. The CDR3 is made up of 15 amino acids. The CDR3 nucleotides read TGTGCCAGTAGTATAGGTCGGGGGGCAACAGATACGCAGTATTTT. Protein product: CASSIGRGATDTQYF. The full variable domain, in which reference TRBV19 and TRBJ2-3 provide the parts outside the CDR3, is DGGITQSPKYLFRKEGQNVTLSCEQNLNHDAMYWYRQDPGQGLRLIYYSQIVNDFQKGDIAEGYSVSREKKESFPLTVTSAQKNPTAFYLCASSIGRGATDTQYFGPGTRLTVL.

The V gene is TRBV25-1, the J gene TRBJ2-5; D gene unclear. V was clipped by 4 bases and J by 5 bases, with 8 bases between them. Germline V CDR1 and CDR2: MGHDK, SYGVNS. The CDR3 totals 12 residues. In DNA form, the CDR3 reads TGTGCCAGCAGTGGAGTAGCCGAGACCCAGTACTTC. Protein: CASSGVAETQYF. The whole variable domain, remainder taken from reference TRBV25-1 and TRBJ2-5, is EADIYQTPRYLVIGTGKKITLECSQTMGHDKMYWYQQDPGMELHLIHYSYGVNSTEKGDLSSESTVSRIRTEHFPLTLESARPSHTSQYLCASSGVAETQYFGPGTRLLVL.

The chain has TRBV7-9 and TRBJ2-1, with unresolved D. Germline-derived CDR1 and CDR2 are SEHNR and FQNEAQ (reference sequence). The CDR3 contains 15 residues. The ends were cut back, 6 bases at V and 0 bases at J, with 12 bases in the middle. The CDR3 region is CASRSTESSYNEQFF. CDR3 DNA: TGTGCCAGCAGATCGACGGAGAGCTCCTACAATGAGCAGTTCTTC.

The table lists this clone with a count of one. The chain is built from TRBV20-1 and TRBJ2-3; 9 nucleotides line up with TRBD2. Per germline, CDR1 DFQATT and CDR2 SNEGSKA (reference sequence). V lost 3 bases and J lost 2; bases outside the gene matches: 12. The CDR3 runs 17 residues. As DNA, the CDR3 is TGCAGTGCTAGTTTGAGCGGGGGGCAATATTCCACAGATACGCAGTATTTT. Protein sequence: CSASLSGGQYSTDTQYF.

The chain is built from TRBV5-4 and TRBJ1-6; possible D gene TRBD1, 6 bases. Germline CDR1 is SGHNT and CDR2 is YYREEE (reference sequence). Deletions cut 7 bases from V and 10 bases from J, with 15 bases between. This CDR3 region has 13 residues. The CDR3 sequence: CASQNRVNSPLHF. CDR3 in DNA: TGTGCCAGCCAAAACAGGGTTAACTCACCCCTCCACTTT. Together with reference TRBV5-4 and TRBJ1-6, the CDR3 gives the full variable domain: ETGVTQSPTHLIKTRGQQVTLRCSSQSGHNTVSWYQQALGQGPQFIFQYYREEENGRGNFPPRFSGLQFPNYSSELNVNALELDDSALYLCASQNRVNSPLHFGNGTRLTVT.

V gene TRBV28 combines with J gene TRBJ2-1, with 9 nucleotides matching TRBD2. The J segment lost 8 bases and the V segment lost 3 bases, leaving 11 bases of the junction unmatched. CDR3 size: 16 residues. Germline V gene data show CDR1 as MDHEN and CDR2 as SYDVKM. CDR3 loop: CASSLGSGGPRDEQFF. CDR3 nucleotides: TGTGCCAGCAGTTTGGGTAGCGGGGGACCAAGGGATGAGCAGTTCTTC.

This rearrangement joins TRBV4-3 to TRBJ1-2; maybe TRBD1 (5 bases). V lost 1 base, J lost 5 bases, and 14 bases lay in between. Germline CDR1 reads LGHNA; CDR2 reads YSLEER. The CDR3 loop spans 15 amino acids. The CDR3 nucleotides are TGCGCCAGCAGCCAAGGAGGGGACGGACTATATGGCTACACCTTC. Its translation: CASSQGGDGLYGYTF.

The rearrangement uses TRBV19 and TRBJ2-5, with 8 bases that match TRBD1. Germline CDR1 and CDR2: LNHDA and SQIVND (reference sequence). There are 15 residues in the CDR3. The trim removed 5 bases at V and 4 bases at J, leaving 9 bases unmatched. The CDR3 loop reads CASSEKRTGPETQYF. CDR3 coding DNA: TGTGCCAGTAGTGAGAAACGGACAGGGCCAGAGACCCAGTACTTC.

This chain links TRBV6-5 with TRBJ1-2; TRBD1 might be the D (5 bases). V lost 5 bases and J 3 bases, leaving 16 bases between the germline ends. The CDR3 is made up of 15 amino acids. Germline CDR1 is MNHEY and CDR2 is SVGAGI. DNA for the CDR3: TGTGCCAGCAGTCCCGACCATGACAGCTACTATGGCTACACCTTC. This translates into CASSPDHDSYYGYTF.

CDR3 nucleotides: TGTGCCAGCAGTGACTATGCGGGGGGAGGTCTTAATGAGCAGTTCTTC. It specifies CASSDYAGGGLNEQFF. The rearrangement joins TRBV6-4 to TRBJ2-1; 8 bases agree with TRBD2. CDR3 length: 16 amino acids. J gave up 7 bases and V 1 base, and 9 bases lay outside the gene matches. Germline V gene data show CDR1 as MRHNA and CDR2 as SNTAGT.

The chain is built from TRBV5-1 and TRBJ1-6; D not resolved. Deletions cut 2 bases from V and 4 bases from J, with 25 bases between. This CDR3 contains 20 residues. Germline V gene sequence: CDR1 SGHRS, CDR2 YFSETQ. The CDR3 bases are TGCGCCAGCAGCTTAGACCCAGCGACGTGGGGAGTTGGTTATAATTCACCCCTCCACTTT. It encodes CASSLDPATWGVGYNSPLHF.

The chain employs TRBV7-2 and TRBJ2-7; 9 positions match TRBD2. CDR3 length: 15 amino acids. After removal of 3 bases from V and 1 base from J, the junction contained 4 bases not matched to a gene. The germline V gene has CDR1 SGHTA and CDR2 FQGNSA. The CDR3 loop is CASSFLAGRSYEQYV. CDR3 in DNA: TGTGCCAGCAGCTTCCTAGCGGGGAGGTCCTACGAGCAGTACGTC.

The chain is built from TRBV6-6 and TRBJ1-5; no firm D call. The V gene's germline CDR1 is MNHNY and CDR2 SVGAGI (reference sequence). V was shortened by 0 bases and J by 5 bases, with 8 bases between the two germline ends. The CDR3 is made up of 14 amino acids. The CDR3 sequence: CASSYSSFHQPQHF. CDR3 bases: TGTGCCAGCAGTTACTCGTCCTTCCATCAGCCCCAGCATTTT.

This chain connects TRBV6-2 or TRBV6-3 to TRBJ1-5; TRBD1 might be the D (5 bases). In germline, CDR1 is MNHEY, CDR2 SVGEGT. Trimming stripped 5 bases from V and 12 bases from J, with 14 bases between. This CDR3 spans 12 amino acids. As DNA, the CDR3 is TGTGCCAGCAGTACCCACAGGACACACCAGCATTTT. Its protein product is CASSTHRTHQHF.

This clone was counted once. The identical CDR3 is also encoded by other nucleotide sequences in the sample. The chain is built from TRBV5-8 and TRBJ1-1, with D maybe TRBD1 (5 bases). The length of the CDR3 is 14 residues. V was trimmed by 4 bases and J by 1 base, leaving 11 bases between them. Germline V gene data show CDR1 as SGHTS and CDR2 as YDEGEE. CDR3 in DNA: TGTGCCAGCAGCCCGGGACTTCGGAACACTGAAGCTTTCTTT. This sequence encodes CASSPGLRNTEAFF.

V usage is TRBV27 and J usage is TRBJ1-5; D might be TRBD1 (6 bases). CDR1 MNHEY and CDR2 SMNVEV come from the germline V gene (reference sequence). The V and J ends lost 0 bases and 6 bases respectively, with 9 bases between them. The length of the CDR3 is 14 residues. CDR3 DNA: TGTGCCAGCAGTTTATCGGCAGGGGCTCAGCCCCAGCATTTT. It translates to CASSLSAGAQPQHF.

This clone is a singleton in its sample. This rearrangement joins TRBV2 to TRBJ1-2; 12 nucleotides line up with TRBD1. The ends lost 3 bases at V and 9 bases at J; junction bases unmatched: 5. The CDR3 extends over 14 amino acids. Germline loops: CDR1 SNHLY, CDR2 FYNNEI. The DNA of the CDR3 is TGTGCCAGCAGTGACGGGACAGGGGGCTTGAGCTACACCTTC. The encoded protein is CASSDGTGGLSYTF.

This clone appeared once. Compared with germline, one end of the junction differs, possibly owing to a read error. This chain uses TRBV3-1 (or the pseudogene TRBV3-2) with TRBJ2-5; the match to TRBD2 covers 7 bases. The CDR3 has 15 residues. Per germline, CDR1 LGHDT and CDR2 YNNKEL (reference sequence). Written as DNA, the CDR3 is TGTGCCAGCAGCCCCGGGACTACCTTCCAAAAGACCCAGTACTTC. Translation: CASSPGTTFQKTQYF.

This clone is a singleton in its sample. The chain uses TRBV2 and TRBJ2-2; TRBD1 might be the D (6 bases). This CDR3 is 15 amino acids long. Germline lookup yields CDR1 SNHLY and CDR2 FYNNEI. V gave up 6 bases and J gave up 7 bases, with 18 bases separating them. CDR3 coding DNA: TGTGCCAGCAGCGCTTTATTCGGACAGAACGGGGAGCTGTTTTTT. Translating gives CASSALFGQNGELFF.

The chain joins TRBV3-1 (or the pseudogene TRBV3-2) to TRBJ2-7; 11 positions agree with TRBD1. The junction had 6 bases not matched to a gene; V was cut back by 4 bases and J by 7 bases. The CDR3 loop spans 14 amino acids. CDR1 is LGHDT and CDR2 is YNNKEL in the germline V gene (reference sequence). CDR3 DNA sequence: TGTGCCAGCAGCCGGGACAGGGGGGTAAGTGAGCAGTACTTC. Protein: CASSRDRGVSEQYF.

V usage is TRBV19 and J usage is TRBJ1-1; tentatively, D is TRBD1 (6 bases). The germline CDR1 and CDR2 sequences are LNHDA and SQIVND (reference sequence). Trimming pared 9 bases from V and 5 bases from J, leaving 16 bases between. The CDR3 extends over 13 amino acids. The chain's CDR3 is CASQQGLGTEAFF. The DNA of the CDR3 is TGTGCCAGCCAGCAGGGGCTAGGAACTGAAGCTTTCTTT.

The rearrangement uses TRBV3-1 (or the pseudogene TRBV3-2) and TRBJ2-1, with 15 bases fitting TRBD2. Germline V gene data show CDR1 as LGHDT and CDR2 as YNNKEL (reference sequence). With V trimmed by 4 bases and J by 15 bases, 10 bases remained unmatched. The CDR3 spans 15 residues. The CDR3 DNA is TGTGCCAGCAGCCTTCAAGGACTAGCGGGGGGGCTTTCGTTCTTC. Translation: CASSLQGLAGGLSFF.